The following is a T cell receptor (beta chain) sequence with its context. This entry is derived from a study of OX40 agonist ivuxolimab in advanced cancers. Profiled with immunoSEQ multiplex PCR; TCRdb holds only in-frame clones, not every one. The sample has around 53,000 clones, 65% to 85% seen once. The length of the CDR3 is 15 residues. The V gene's germline CDR1 is SGHDN and CDR2 FVKESK. V was trimmed by 2 bases and J by 2 bases, leaving 13 bases between them. This receptor was obtained from an adult with an advanced solid tumor such as melanoma, head and neck, liver or kidney cancer. Sample: CD4+ or CD8+ T cells sorted from blood, taken in a trial of the OX40 agonist ivuxolimab. The rearrangement joins TRBV14 to TRBJ2-7; D tentatively fits TRBD1 or TRBD2 (5 bases each). CDR3 bases: TGTGCCAGCAGCCAATTAGCCGGGGCTACCTACGAGCAGTACTTC. This sequence encodes CASSQLAGATYEQYF.